The 23 T cell receptor beta chains in this list originate from one sample, sequenced in a study of blood T cell repertoires in COVID-19. Assay: immunoSEQ multiplex PCR; the TCRdb copy retains only in-frame clones and omits some. The sample carries 250,000 to 350,000 clones, 84% recorded once. Sequencing used peripheral blood. The receptors come from a human donor with COVID-19, enrolled during active disease. The donor label of this sample is uncertain.

The chain links TRBV27 to TRBJ2-3; 7 nucleotides match TRBD2. This CDR3 is built from 14 residues. CDR1 is MNHEY and CDR2 is SMNVEV in the germline V gene (reference sequence). V gave up 2 bases and J gave up 3 bases; unmatched junction bases: 2. The CDR3 DNA reads as TGTGCCAGCAGTTTAAGACTAGCAACAGATACGCAGTATTTT. Encoded protein: CASSLRLATDTQYF.

The rearrangement links TRBV9 to TRBJ1-3, with 9 bases lining up with TRBD1. With V trimmed by 4 bases and J by 4 bases, 6 bases remained unmatched. This CDR3 contains 15 residues. The germline V gene encodes CDR1 SGDLS and CDR2 YYNGEE. The CDR3 region has the DNA TGTGCCAGCAGCCCCCAGACAGGGGGAGGAAACACCATATATTTT. It codes for CASSPQTGGGNTIYF.

Points on this clone: Sequence at one end of the junction differs from germline and may be a read error. The CDR3 region has the DNA TGTGCCTGGAGTGTACTCGGGACAGGAGTTATCGCCTTC. Translating gives CAWSVLGTGVIAF. The rearrangement joins TRBV30 to TRBJ1-2; 8 positions match TRBD1. This CDR3 spans 13 amino acids. In germline, CDR1 is GTSNPN, CDR2 SVGIG (reference sequence).

Worth noting for this clone: Other DNA sequences in this specimen translate into the identical CDR3. This sequence joins TRBV7-2 and TRBJ1-4, with TRBD1 as a possible D gene (6 bases). The CDR3 runs to 14 residues. The ends were cut back, 2 bases at V and 4 bases at J, with 8 bases in the middle. Germline CDR1 SGHTA, CDR2 FQGNSA. The CDR3, as DNA: TGTGCCAGCAGCTTACAGGGGAATAATGAAAAACTGTTTTTT. Its protein product is CASSLQGNNEKLFF.

V is TRBV10-2 and J is TRBJ2-1; 11 bases fit TRBD2. The J segment lost 7 bases and the V segment lost 7 bases, leaving 9 bases of the junction unmatched. Germline CDR1 and CDR2: WSHSY and SAAADI. CDR3 length: 15 residues. The CDR3 DNA follows: TGCGCCAGCAAAATAGCGGGAGGGCCAGGGAATGAGCAGTTCTTC. Amino acids: CASKIAGGPGNEQFF.

This clone was detected only a few times. The rearrangement joins TRBV10-3 to TRBJ2-7, with 8 bases fitting TRBD1. J lost 4 bases, V lost 0 bases, and 14 bases had no gene match. CDR1 is ENHRY, CDR2 SYGVKD, per germline. CDR3 length: 18 residues. CDR3 residues: CAISESKYGRGQVYEQYF. The DNA of the CDR3 is TGTGCCATCAGTGAGTCAAAGTATGGCAGGGGGCAAGTATACGAGCAGTACTTC.

The rearrangement links TRBV7-9 to TRBJ1-1; D remains unclear. V lost 2 bases, J lost 4 bases, and 11 bases lay in between. The CDR3 covers 14 residues. CDR1 is SEHNR and CDR2 is FQNEAQ in the germline V gene (reference sequence). The CDR3 DNA reads TGTGCCAGCAGCTTATACGTAAGAGCCACTGAAGCTTTCTTT. Amino acid sequence: CASSLYVRATEAFF.

V is TRBV28 and J is TRBJ1-3, with TRBD1 as a possible D gene (5 bases). Trimming shortened V by 1 base and J by 0 bases, and 13 bases separated the two germline ends. The CDR3 is 17 residues long. Germline V lookup: CDR1 MDHEN, CDR2 SYDVKM. DNA of the CDR3: TGTGCCAGCAGTTTATTGGTAGGGACTTACTCTGGAAACACCATATATTTT. Its translation is CASSLLVGTYSGNTIYF.

V gene TRBV10-3 combines with J gene TRBJ1-2, with TRBD1 identical over 11 bases. Germline V lookup: CDR1 ENHRY, CDR2 SYGVKD. CDR3 length: 15 residues. The V gene end was trimmed by 8 bases and the J gene end by 2 bases; junction bases not matched to a gene: 7. The CDR3 protein is CAISGQGETNYGYTF. In DNA, the CDR3 is TGTGCCATCTCGGGACAGGGGGAAACCAACTATGGCTACACCTTC.

The V and J genes are TRBV3-1 (or the pseudogene TRBV3-2) and TRBJ2-7, with 14 bases fitting TRBD2. The CDR3 sequence is 15 residues long. Germline-derived CDR1 and CDR2 are LGHDT and YNNKEL (reference sequence). V lost 4 bases, J lost 6 bases, and 5 bases stayed unmatched. The CDR3 sequence: CASSRAGTSGSEQYF. As DNA, the CDR3 is TGTGCCAGCAGCCGGGCCGGGACTAGCGGGAGCGAGCAGTACTTC.

The table lists this clone with a few counts. The gene calls are TRBV7-2 and TRBJ1-2, with TRBD1 as a possible D gene (5 bases). The germline V and J ends were trimmed by 4 bases and 5 bases, with 20 bases remaining between them. Germline loops: CDR1 SGHTA, CDR2 FQGNSA. The CDR3 is made up of 16 amino acids. Written as DNA, the CDR3 is TGTGCCAGCAGCTCCCCCCGGGGGGTACAGTCGTATGGCTACACCTTC. Translated: CASSSPRGVQSYGYTF.

This rearrangement joins TRBV6-5 to TRBJ2-7; D perhaps matches TRBD2 (6 bases). V gave up 7 bases and J gave up 7 bases, with 14 bases separating them. Germline CDR1 MNHEY, CDR2 SVGAGI. This CDR3 is built from 12 residues. The DNA of the CDR3 is TGTGCCAGCAATCGGGCGGAGGGGGAGCAGTACTTC. Translated, it gives CASNRAEGEQYF.

The chain couples TRBV27 to TRBJ1-2, with D perhaps TRBD1 (5 bases). Germline assignment: CDR1 MNHEY and CDR2 SMNVEV (reference sequence). The CDR3 covers 13 residues. The V gene lost 2 bases and the J gene lost 2 bases, with 6 bases spanning the gap. The CDR3 here is CASSLRGNYGYTF. CDR3 DNA sequence: TGTGCCAGCAGTTTACGGGGGAACTATGGCTACACCTTC.

The chain has TRBV12-3 or TRBV12-4 and TRBJ1-3; D gene uncertain. Trimming pared 7 bases from V and 0 bases from J, leaving 7 bases between. CDR3 length equals 13 residues. CDR3 in DNA: TGTGCCAGCAATCCGGTCTCTGGAAACACCATATATTTT. Its translation: CASNPVSGNTIYF.

V usage is TRBV20-1 and J usage is TRBJ2-3; D is unclear. With 1 base removed from V and 3 bases from J, the gap between germline ends came to 2 bases. The CDR3 runs 11 residues. Germline V gene data show CDR1 as DFQATT and CDR2 as SNEGSKA (reference sequence). The chain's CDR3 is CSARATDTQYF. In nucleotides, the CDR3 is TGCAGTGCTAGAGCTACAGATACGCAGTATTTT.

The V and J genes are TRBV5-1 and TRBJ2-2; 8 nucleotides agree with TRBD2. The CDR3 is 15 residues long. Germline CDR1 SGHRS, CDR2 YFSETQ. After removal of 4 bases from V and 5 bases from J, the junction contained 7 bases not matched to a gene. The CDR3 region has the DNA TGCGCCAGCAGCCCAGGACTAGCATTTACCGGGGAGCTGTTTTTT. It is translated as CASSPGLAFTGELFF.

A single count supports this clone. The J gene is TRBJ1-4, the V gene TRBV7-9; weak D call: TRBD1 (6 bases). There are 15 residues in the CDR3. The V gene's germline CDR1 is SEHNR and CDR2 FQNEAQ (reference sequence). The germline V and J ends were trimmed by 5 bases and 6 bases, with 16 bases remaining between them. The DNA of the CDR3 is TGTGCCAGCAGCACTCGACAGGAGGAGGATGAAAAACTGTTTTTT. Its protein product is CASSTRQEEDEKLFF.

The rearrangement uses TRBV7-8 and TRBJ2-3; 8 positions agree with TRBD2. From germline, CDR1 is SGHVS and CDR2 FQNEAQ. After removal of 3 bases from V and 5 bases from J, the junction contained 13 bases not matched to a gene. This CDR3 is built from 17 residues. The CDR3 is CASSFTSAAGAVDTQYF. The CDR3 bases are TGTGCCAGCAGCTTCACTTCCGCAGCGGGAGCGGTAGATACGCAGTATTTT.

The rearrangement links TRBV6-1 to TRBJ2-7, with TRBD2 as a possible D gene (5 bases). Per the germline V gene, CDR1 is MNHNS and CDR2 is SASEGT. Between the trimmed V and J ends, which lost 2 bases and 6 bases, there was a span of 29 bases. The CDR3 loop spans 19 amino acids. CDR3: CASSELVSTVQRPVGEQYF. CDR3 coding DNA: TGTGCCAGCAGTGAATTGGTTTCTACAGTCCAGCGGCCCGTCGGCGAGCAGTACTTC.

The chain uses TRBV9 and TRBJ1-4; 10 nucleotides line up with TRBD1. Germline CDR1 is SGDLS and CDR2 is YYNGEE. The junction had 4 bases not matched to a gene; V was cut back by 3 bases and J by 5 bases. There are 15 residues in the CDR3. The DNA for the CDR3 is TGTGCCAGCAGCGGGGGGACAGGGGAGAATGAAAAACTGTTTTTT. Translated: CASSGGTGENEKLFF. Variable domain in full (rest from reference TRBV9 and TRBJ1-4): DSGVTQTPKHLITATGQRVTLRCSPRSGDLSVYWYQQSLDQGLQFLIQYYNGEERAKGNILERFSAQQFPDLHSELNLSSLELGDSALYFCASSGGTGENEKLFFGSGTQLSVL.

The chain couples TRBV28 to TRBJ2-7; 8 nucleotides agree with TRBD2. CDR3 length equals 14 residues. Trimming took 8 bases from V and 2 from J; bases not matched to a gene: 8. CDR1 and CDR2 (germline): MDHEN, SYDVKM. The CDR3 sequence is CASFGGEGTYEQYF. The CDR3 nucleotides read TGTGCCAGCTTCGGGGGGGAGGGGACCTACGAGCAGTACTTC.

V and J are TRBV19 and TRBJ2-1; 10 bases line up with TRBD2. CDR1 and CDR2 (germline): LNHDA, SQIVND (reference sequence). The CDR3 loop spans 16 amino acids. The V segment lost 2 bases and the J segment 0 bases; nucleotides outside the gene matches: 1. This CDR3 is CASSISGRGSYNEQFF. The DNA of the CDR3 is TGTGCCAGTAGTATAAGCGGGAGGGGCTCCTACAATGAGCAGTTCTTC.

This clone was recorded once. This chain uses TRBV7-2 with TRBJ2-1; TRBD2 is a possible D gene (5 bases). The germline gives CDR1 SGHTA, CDR2 FQGNSA. V dropped 5 bases and J dropped 4 bases, with 15 bases sitting between them. This CDR3 region has 15 residues. CDR3 bases: TGTGCCAGCAGCCCAAGGTCCTCGGGATACAATGAGCAGTTCTTC. Translated, it gives CASSPRSSGYNEQFF.